This T cell receptor beta chain was recorded in a study of lymphopenia after photon versus proton radiotherapy. Broader study findings: Proton therapy kept repertoires fairly stable, unlike photons, which gained effector/memory cells. Oligoclonal CD8+ Temra expansion after nadir drove photon patients' diversity drop. A bigger post-nadir fall in TCR diversity correlated inversely with survival time in deceased patients.

From germline, CDR1 is MNHEY and CDR2 SMNVEV (reference sequence). The CDR3 contains 11 residues. Trimming took off 8 bases at V and 1 base at J, with 4 bases between the two ends. There are a few counts of this clone. Its antigen is currently unknown. Generated by immunoSEQ multiplex PCR, the TCRdb table keeps only in-frame clones and is missing some. Of around 19,000 clones in the sample, approximately 84% were seen once. Here the sequenced sample was peripheral blood, taken from a patient treated with photon-based radiotherapy. The TCR originated in a woman aged 50 to 65 with pancreatic cancer. This sequence joins TRBV27 and TRBJ2-3; D gene ambiguous. CDR3: CASGGTDTQYF. DNA of the CDR3: TGTGCCAGCGGGGGCACAGATACGCAGTATTTT.